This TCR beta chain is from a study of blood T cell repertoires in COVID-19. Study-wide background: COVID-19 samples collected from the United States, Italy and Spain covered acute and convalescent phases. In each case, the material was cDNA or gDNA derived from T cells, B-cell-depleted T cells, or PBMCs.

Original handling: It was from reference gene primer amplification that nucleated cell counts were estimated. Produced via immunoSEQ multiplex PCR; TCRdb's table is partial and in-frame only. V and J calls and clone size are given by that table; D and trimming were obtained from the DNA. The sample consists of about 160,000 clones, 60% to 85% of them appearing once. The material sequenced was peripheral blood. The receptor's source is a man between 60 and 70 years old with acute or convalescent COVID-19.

The CDR3 sequence: CANSPTTVYGYTF. The CDR3 region has the DNA TGTGCCAACAGTCCTACGACAGTCTATGGCTACACCTTC. V is TRBV9 and J is TRBJ1-2; weak D call: TRBD1 (5 bases). Trimming took 9 bases from V and 4 from J, leaving 16 bases between them. The germline gives CDR1 SGDLS, CDR2 YYNGEE. The CDR3 is made up of 13 amino acids.